The 18 T cell receptor beta chains reported below all come from one sample, sequenced in a study of blood T cell repertoires in COVID-19. The data were produced by immunoSEQ multiplex PCR, yet TCRdb's version contains in-frame clones alone and is incomplete. Here the sample spans 210,000 or so clones, approximately 87% being singletons. Sequences were obtained from PBMCs or T cells enriched from blood (not recorded which). The receptors originated from a woman aged 45-59 years in a cohort exposed to, infected with or recovered from COVID-19 (not recorded which).

The chain joins TRBV5-4 to TRBJ1-5; no clear D. This CDR3 is 19 amino acids long. V was pared by 4 bases and J by 0 bases, with 23 bases between. Per germline, CDR1 SGHNT and CDR2 YYREEE (reference sequence). CDR3 protein: CASSPPVAGESYSNQPQHF. For the CDR3, the DNA is TGTGCCAGCAGCCCCCCCGTAGCCGGGGAATCGTATAGCAATCAGCCCCAGCATTTT.

The chain is built from TRBV7-3 and TRBJ1-4, with 7 bases fitting TRBD1. The junction had 16 bases not matched to a gene; V was cut back by 4 bases and J by 8 bases. Germline CDR1 is SGHTA and CDR2 is FQGTGA. This CDR3 has 17 residues. CDR3: CASSSPGLRGRGEKLFF. Here the CDR3 DNA reads TGTGCCAGCAGCTCCCCCGGGTTGAGGGGGCGCGGAGAAAAACTGTTTTTT.

The chain combines TRBV4-2 with TRBJ1-2; 8 positions match TRBD1. The V and J ends lost 0 bases and 6 bases, in that order; junction bases with no gene match: 9. Per germline, CDR1 LGHNA and CDR2 YNFKEQ. The CDR3 spans 16 residues. DNA for the CDR3: TGTGCCAGCAGCCAAGAGAGAGGGACAGGCTGGGATGGCTACACCTTC. This codes for CASSQERGTGWDGYTF.

The rearrangement joins TRBV4-2 to TRBJ2-7; possibly TRBD2 for D (6 bases). The CDR3 totals 13 residues. Trimming took 4 bases from V and 5 from J, leaving 12 bases between them. CDR1 and CDR2 from the germline V gene are LGHNA and YNFKEQ. CDR3 in amino acids: CASSPLGEDEQYF. For the CDR3, the DNA is TGTGCCAGCAGCCCCCTAGGGGAGGACGAGCAGTACTTC.

CDR3 protein: CASSPGQNNEQFF. The DNA for the CDR3 is TGTGCCAGCAGCCCAGGACAGAACAATGAGCAGTTCTTC. The chain links TRBV7-2 to TRBJ2-1; perhaps TRBD1 as D (6 bases). This CDR3 spans 13 amino acids. V lost 5 bases and J 5 bases, leaving 10 bases between the germline ends. The germline gives CDR1 SGHTA, CDR2 FQGNSA.

This chain uses TRBV7-8 with TRBJ1-5; 7 nucleotides align to TRBD1. Losses at the gene ends were 5 bases for V and 6 bases for J; bases not matched to a gene: 10. This CDR3 has 15 amino acids. Germline values: CDR1 SGHVS, CDR2 FQNEAQ. CDR3 loop: CASSLDRQGSQPQHF. CDR3 sequence (DNA): TGTGCCAGCAGCCTAGACCGACAGGGTAGTCAGCCCCAGCATTTT.

This chain uses TRBV11-2 with TRBJ2-5, with D possibly TRBD1 on 6 matching bases. Germline V gene data show CDR1 as SGHAT and CDR2 as FQNNGV. This CDR3 spans 14 amino acids. Trimming took off 5 bases at V and 2 bases at J, with 12 bases between the two ends. This CDR3 is CASSMTGQQETQYF. CDR3 coding DNA: TGTGCCAGCAGCATGACAGGCCAGCAAGAGACCCAGTACTTC.

V usage is TRBV20-1 and J usage is TRBJ1-5, with D unresolved. This CDR3 comprises 15 residues. CDR1 and CDR2 (germline): DFQATT, SNEGSKA (reference sequence). V lost 3 bases to trimming and J lost 0 bases, with 12 bases between them. In DNA form, the CDR3 reads TGCAGTGCTAGTCTGGCGGATTATAGCAATCAGCCCCAGCATTTT. Amino acids: CSASLADYSNQPQHF.

In this sample, this clone turned up once. The chain has TRBV3-1 (or the pseudogene TRBV3-2) and TRBJ1-5, with D possibly matching TRBD1 (6 bases). The CDR3 loop spans 15 amino acids. V lost 5 bases and J 7 bases, leaving 18 bases between the germline ends. CDR1 and CDR2 from the germline V gene are LGHDT and YNNKEL (reference sequence). The CDR3 sequence is CASSSGGASGQPQHF. The CDR3 nucleotides read TGTGCCAGCAGCTCCGGGGGGGCATCGGGACAGCCCCAGCATTTT.

The genes are TRBV7-2 and TRBJ2-1; D remains ambiguous. The CDR3 extends over 13 amino acids. V was cut by 2 bases and J by 6 bases, with 8 bases left in between. Germline V lookup: CDR1 SGHTA, CDR2 FQGNSA. CDR3 amino acids: CASSLQAFNEQFF. The CDR3 DNA sequence: TGTGCCAGCAGCTTACAAGCGTTCAATGAGCAGTTCTTC.

The rearrangement links TRBV5-1 to TRBJ2-5; D is possibly TRBD1 (6 bases). Germline assignment: CDR1 SGHRS and CDR2 YFSETQ. V dropped 3 bases and J dropped 5 bases, with 14 bases sitting between them. CDR3 length equals 14 residues. DNA for the CDR3: TGCGCCAGCAGCTACGCAGGGGCTGAGGAGACCCAGTACTTC. It codes for CASSYAGAEETQYF.

V is TRBV4-3 and J is TRBJ1-4; D is ambiguous. The CDR3 totals 13 residues. The ends were cut back, 0 bases at V and 14 bases at J, with 13 bases in the middle. Germline V gene sequence: CDR1 LGHNA, CDR2 YSLEER. CDR3 sequence: CASSQDEYSYLFF. The DNA of the CDR3 is TGCGCCAGCAGCCAAGATGAATACAGTTATCTGTTTTTT.

This clone was observed a single time. The rearrangement links TRBV9 to TRBJ2-3; 14 bases are shared with TRBD2. Germline V gives CDR1 SGDLS, CDR2 YYNGEE. V shed 3 bases and J 6 bases; nucleotides not matched to a gene: 9. This CDR3 is 17 amino acids long. CDR3 amino acids: CASSGQGTSGGQDTQYF. The CDR3, as DNA: TGTGCCAGCAGCGGACAAGGGACTAGCGGGGGCCAGGATACGCAGTATTTT.

The rearrangement uses TRBV5-1 and TRBJ2-3; 9 nucleotides align to TRBD2. V lost 1 base to trimming and J lost 1 base; unmatched junction nucleotides: 7. Germline CDR1 reads SGHRS; CDR2 reads YFSETQ. The CDR3 is made up of 17 amino acids. The CDR3 nucleotides read TGCGCCAGCAGCTTGACCTCCTCTAGCGGGGGCACAGATACGCAGTATTTT. Translation gives CASSLTSSSGGTDTQYF.

V gene TRBV6-5 combines with J gene TRBJ1-2, with TRBD1 identical over 9 bases. The CDR3 runs 15 residues. The germline CDR1 and CDR2 sequences are MNHEY and SVGAGI. V was pared by 6 bases and J by 8 bases, with 13 bases of the junction left unmatched. In DNA, the CDR3 is TGTGCCAGCAGAACACCTTCGCGGGGGACAGGGGGCTACACCTTC. This sequence encodes CASRTPSRGTGGYTF.

This clone has only a few counts. The chain is built from TRBV2 and TRBJ1-5, with 8 bases matching TRBD1. The CDR3 covers 14 residues. Unmatched junction bases numbered 5, after V lost 6 bases and J lost 4 bases. Germline V gives CDR1 SNHLY, CDR2 FYNNEI. CDR3 sequence: CASSRTGPNQPQHF. CDR3 sequence (DNA): TGTGCCAGCAGCCGGACAGGGCCGAATCAGCCCCAGCATTTT. The full variable domain, with the rest looked up from reference TRBV2 and TRBJ1-5, is EPEVTQTPSHQVTQMGQEVILRCVPISNHLYFYWYRQILGQKVEFLVSFYNNEISEKSEIFDDQFSVERPDGSNFTLKIRSTKLEDSAMYFCASSRTGPNQPQHFGDGTRLSIL.

The V call is TRBV7-3, the J call TRBJ2-3, with a weak D call TRBD2 (6 bases). The CDR3 loop spans 16 amino acids. V was pared by 3 bases and J by 2 bases, with 15 bases between. CDR1 and CDR2 from the germline V gene are SGHTA and FQGTGA. Written as DNA, the CDR3 is TGTGCCAGCAGCTTCACCCTTGGGGGGAACACAGATACGCAGTATTTT. Protein: CASSFTLGGNTDTQYF.

The V gene is TRBV3-1 (or the pseudogene TRBV3-2), the J gene TRBJ2-7; 7 bases fit TRBD1. The ends lost 4 bases at V and 3 bases at J; junction bases unmatched: 9. The CDR3 is 15 amino acids. Germline assignment: CDR1 LGHDT and CDR2 YNNKEL (reference sequence). The CDR3 is CASSPRRTGYYEQYF. The CDR3, as DNA: TGTGCCAGCAGCCCCCGCAGGACAGGCTACTACGAGCAGTACTTC.